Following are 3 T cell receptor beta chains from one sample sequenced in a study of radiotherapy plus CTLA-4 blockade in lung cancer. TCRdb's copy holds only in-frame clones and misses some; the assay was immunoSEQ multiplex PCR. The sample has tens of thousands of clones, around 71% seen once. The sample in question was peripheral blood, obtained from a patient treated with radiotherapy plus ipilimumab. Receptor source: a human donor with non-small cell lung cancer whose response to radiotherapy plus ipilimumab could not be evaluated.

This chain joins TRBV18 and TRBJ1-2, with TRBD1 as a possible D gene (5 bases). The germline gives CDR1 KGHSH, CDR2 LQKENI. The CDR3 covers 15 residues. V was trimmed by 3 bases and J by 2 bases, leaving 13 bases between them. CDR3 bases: TGTGCCAGCTCACCCCCGGACAACGGGAACTATGGCTACACCTTC. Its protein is CASSPPDNGNYGYTF. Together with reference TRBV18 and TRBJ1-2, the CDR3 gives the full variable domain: NAGVMQNPRHLVRRRGQEARLRCSPMKGHSHVYWYRQLPEEGLKFMVYLQKENIIDESGMPKERFSAEFPKEGPSILRIQQVVRGDSAAYFCASSPPDNGNYGYTFGSGTRLTVV.

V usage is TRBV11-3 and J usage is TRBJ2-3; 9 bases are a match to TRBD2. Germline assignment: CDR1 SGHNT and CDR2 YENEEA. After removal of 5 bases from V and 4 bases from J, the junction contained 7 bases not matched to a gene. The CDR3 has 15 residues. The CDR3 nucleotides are TGTGCCAGCAGCGCTAGCGGGATGATGGCAGATACGCAGTATTTT. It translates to CASSASGMMADTQYF. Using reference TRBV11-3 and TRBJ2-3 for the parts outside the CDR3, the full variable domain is EAGVVQSPRYKIIEKKQPVAFWCNPISGHNTLYWYLQNLGQGPELLIRYENEEAVDDSQLPKDRFSAERLKGVDSTLKIQPAELGDSAVYLCASSASGMMADTQYFGPGTRLTVL.

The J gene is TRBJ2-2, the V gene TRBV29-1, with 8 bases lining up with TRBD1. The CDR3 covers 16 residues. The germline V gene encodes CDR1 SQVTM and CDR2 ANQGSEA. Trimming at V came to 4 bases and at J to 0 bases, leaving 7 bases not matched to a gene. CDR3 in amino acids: CSVGGAGGANTGELFF. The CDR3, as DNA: TGCAGCGTTGGGGGGGCAGGGGGCGCGAACACCGGGGAGCTGTTTTTT.